This T cell receptor (beta chain) appears in the sequencing data of a study of shared T cell receptors in the human thymus. V lost 4 bases and J lost 0, with 14 bases in between. The CDR3 has 15 residues. Germline V gene lookup returns CDR1 SGHNT and CDR2 YYREEE (reference sequence). TCRdb's copy holds only in-frame clones and misses some; the assay was immunoSEQ multiplex PCR. The profile shows hundreds of thousands of clones, around 87% of them singletons. This sample also belongs to another study, concerning human thymus T cells. This second report adds: It was healthy Finnish infants having corrective surgery for congenital heart defects who were the donors. Corrective heart surgery yielded the resections from which the thymus tissue came.

This rearrangement joins TRBV5-4 to TRBJ2-7, with a tentative D call TRBD1 (6 bases). The clonotype comes from a boy less than two years old with a congenital heart defect. The material sequenced was thymocytes. CDR3 sequence reads: CASSPRRGNSYEQYF. CDR3 DNA: TGTGCCAGCAGCCCCCGAAGGGGGAACTCCTACGAGCAGTACTTC.